The 9 T cell receptor beta chains reported below all come from one sample, sequenced in a study of vaccination and CD4 T cells after COVID-19. Cultured CD4+ T cells had their DNA profiled by the Oncomine TCR Beta short-read assay. TCRdb re-called the PCR reads through MiXCR, storing one row per CDR3 protein. The table has about 16,000 distinct CDR3 sequences, 45% to 60% seen once. The antigens for these receptors are not known. Treatment here: roughly 11-day PBMC culture with coronavirus spike peptide pools or control peptides (ViraFEST assay). The material was CD4+ T cells from blood, cultured in vitro, obtained before SARS-CoV-2 vaccination. Every receptor here comes from a human donor who had recovered from COVID-19.

The chain carries TRBV11-2 and TRBJ1-1, with a weak D call TRBD1 (6 bases). Per the germline V gene, CDR1 is SGHAT and CDR2 is FQNNGV. The CDR3 has 16 amino acids. V lost 0 bases, J lost 5 bases, and 16 bases lay in between. CDR3 DNA sequence: TGTGCCAGCAGCTTAGATCAGCCAGGGGCTTCGACTGAAGCTTTCTTT. It specifies CASSLDQPGASTEAFF.

This clonotype was detected only a few times. The V call is TRBV7-9, the J call TRBJ1-5; D unclear. Germline V CDR1 and CDR2: SEHNR, FQNEAQ (reference sequence). V lost 4 bases, J lost 4 bases, and 5 bases lay in between. The CDR3 is made up of 12 amino acids. The CDR3 loop reads CASSSPNQPQHF. The CDR3 DNA follows: TGTGCCAGCAGCTCCCCTAATCAGCCCCAGCATTTT.

In nucleotides, the CDR3 is TGTGCCAGTCAGAAACCGGACAGACTAAACATTCAGTACTTC. It encodes CASQKPDRLNIQYF. This chain connects TRBV28 to TRBJ2-4, with D possibly being TRBD1 (6 bases). The CDR3 is 14 residues long. Per germline, CDR1 MDHEN and CDR2 SYDVKM. V lost 9 bases to trimming and J lost 6 bases, with 18 bases between them.

J is TRBJ1-1 and V is TRBV29-1; 10 nucleotides align to TRBD1. CDR1 is SQVTM, CDR2 ANQGSEA, per germline. The CDR3 is made up of 12 amino acids. V lost 6 bases and J lost 4; bases outside the gene matches: 2. CDR3 sequence: CSVDRGRTEAFF. The CDR3 coding sequence is TGCAGCGTAGACAGGGGGCGCACTGAAGCTTTCTTT. Drawing the rest from reference TRBV29-1 and TRBJ1-1, the complete variable domain is SAVISQKPSRDICQRGTSLTIQCQVDSQVTMMFWYRQQPGQSLTLIATANQGSEATYESGFVIDKFPISRPNLTFSTLTVSNMSPEDSSIYLCSVDRGRTEAFFGQGTRLTVV.

The chain couples TRBV10-3 to TRBJ2-5; 9 positions match TRBD1. The CDR3 is 13 amino acids. Unmatched junction bases numbered 5, after V lost 10 bases and J lost 2 bases. CDR1 and CDR2 from the germline V gene are ENHRY and SYGVKD. CDR3 nucleotide sequence: TGTGCCACTGCCGGGACAGGGCAAGAGACCCAGTACTTC. Protein product: CATAGTGQETQYF.

Notes on this clonotype: Germline is not matched at one junction end, which may reflect a read error. The chain uses TRBV20-1 and TRBJ2-7, with TRBD1 matching over 9 bases. Germline CDR1 DFQATT, CDR2 SNEGSKA (reference sequence). This CDR3 spans 14 amino acids. CDR3: CSATHRGQSYEQYF. CDR3 DNA: TGCAGCGCTACACACAGGGGGCAATCCTACGAGCAGTACTTC.

The rearrangement joins TRBV28 to TRBJ2-3, with a possible D match to TRBD2 (6 bases). V was pared by 6 bases and J by 0 bases, with 16 bases between. Germline lookup yields CDR1 MDHEN and CDR2 SYDVKM. This CDR3 has 16 amino acids. The CDR3 sequence is CASRLGGPWSTDTQYF. DNA for the CDR3: TGTGCCAGCAGGTTGGGGGGTCCCTGGAGCACAGATACGCAGTATTTT.

This chain joins TRBV6-1 and TRBJ2-7; 7 bases align to TRBD1. The junction had 9 bases not matched to a gene; V was cut back by 7 bases and J by 3 bases. Germline assignment: CDR1 MNHNS and CDR2 SASEGT. The CDR3 covers 14 residues. CDR3 DNA sequence: TGTGCCAGCACTTCCCGGACAGGCGACTACGAGCAGTACTTC. Translating gives CASTSRTGDYEQYF.

The chain carries TRBV24-1 and TRBJ2-5; D unclear. The germline V gene has CDR1 KGHDR and CDR2 SFDVKD. The ends were cut back, 5 bases at V and 1 base at J, with 7 bases in the middle. The length of the CDR3 is 13 residues. The CDR3 sequence is CATSAAGQETQYF. DNA of the CDR3: TGTGCCACCAGTGCGGCAGGCCAAGAGACCCAGTACTTC.